What follows are 10 T cell receptor beta chains derived from one specimen sequenced in a study of immune heterogeneity within non-small cell lung tumors. Multiplex PCR amplified TCR beta CDR3 with 32 V and 13 J primers. Using its own MiXCR run on the multiplex PCR reads, TCRdb lists one record per CDR3 protein. The sample lists over 25,000 distinct CDR3 sequences, about 29% occurring once. The authors used about 600 ng of bulk tumor genomic DNA per sample as template. Several biopsies per primary tumor were taken during surgery, spaced as far apart as possible. Enrolled patients presented with newly diagnosed, previously untreated non-small cell lung cancer and underwent curative surgery. What was sequenced was lung tumor tissue. These receptors were collected from a man aged 40-50 years with non-small cell lung cancer.

Points on this clonotype: A read error may be the cause here, since a much bigger clone is one base away. The gene calls are TRBV12-3 or TRBV12-4 and TRBJ1-2; D is uncertain. Trimming pared 8 bases from V and 2 bases from J, leaving 9 bases between. This CDR3 spans 12 amino acids. CDR3 amino acids: CASCPGNYGYTF. The CDR3 DNA sequence: TGTGCCAGCTGTCCAGGAAACTATGGCTACACCTTC.

This clonotype was recorded once. A single base separates this from a much larger clone, so it may be a read error. This chain links TRBV6-2 or TRBV6-3 with TRBJ1-2; 7 positions match TRBD1. The J segment lost 8 bases and the V segment lost 4 bases, leaving 13 bases of the junction unmatched. Germline values: CDR1 MNHEY, CDR2 SVGEGT. There are 15 residues in the CDR3. CDR3 coding DNA: TGTGCCAGCAGTTCCCTCAGACAGGGTATATTGGGCTACACCTTC. It yields the protein CASSSLRQGILGYTF.

This clonotype showed up just a few times. V is TRBV20-1 and J is TRBJ2-2; TRBD1 agrees at 7 bases. Per germline, CDR1 DFQATT and CDR2 SNEGSKA (reference sequence). The CDR3 is 14 residues long. J gave up 6 bases and V 2 bases, and 6 bases lay outside the gene matches. The CDR3 bases are TGCAGTGCTAGATCTGACAGGGTTTCCGGGGAGCTGTTTTTT. This encodes CSARSDRVSGELFF.

The CDR3: CASSKGTSPEGLFF. The DNA of the CDR3 is TGTGCCAGCAGTAAGGGGACCTCCCCGGAGGGGCTGTTTTTT. This chain links TRBV7-9 with TRBJ1-4; a possible D gene is TRBD1 (5 bases). Deletions cut 6 bases from V and 14 bases from J, with 22 bases between. The CDR3 loop spans 14 amino acids. CDR1 is SEHNR and CDR2 is FQNEAQ in the germline V gene (reference sequence).

This clonotype was picked up many times. The chain uses TRBV28 and TRBJ1-2; TRBD1 might be the D (6 bases). In germline, CDR1 is MDHEN, CDR2 SYDVKM. V was shortened by 7 bases and J by 2 bases, with 11 bases between the two germline ends. The CDR3 spans 13 residues. For the CDR3, the DNA is TGTGCCAGCAATCCGACAGGAAACTATGGCTACACCTTC. Protein product: CASNPTGNYGYTF.

By proportion, this clonotype is medium-sized. This rearrangement joins TRBV9 to TRBJ2-7; possibly TRBD1 for D (6 bases). There are 15 residues in the CDR3. Trimming pared 0 bases from V and 3 bases from J, leaving 13 bases between. The germline CDR1 and CDR2 sequences are SGDLS and YYNGEE. In DNA, the CDR3 is TGTGCCAGCAGCGTAGATCCGGACAGATACTACGAGCAGTACTTC. Translated: CASSVDPDRYYEQYF.

Notes on this clonotype: A read error may explain this, as a much larger clone is one base away. The chain combines TRBV24-1 with TRBJ2-1; D remains ambiguous. Trimming left V 9 bases short and J 8 bases short, with 10 bases between. The CDR3 spans 11 residues. The germline V gene encodes CDR1 KGHDR and CDR2 SFDVKD. DNA of the CDR3: TGTGCCACCGGCAAGCGCTATGAGCAGTTCTTC. Its translation: CATGKRYEQFF.

This chain joins TRBV9 and TRBJ2-3; D may be TRBD1 (6 bases). Trimming removed 7 bases at V and 1 base at J, with 16 bases between. Germline V gene sequence: CDR1 SGDLS, CDR2 YYNGEE. The CDR3 is made up of 15 amino acids. Here the CDR3 reads CASSVKAGGTDTQYF. The CDR3 bases are TGTGCCAGCTCAGTTAAGGCAGGGGGCACAGATACGCAGTATTTT.

The chain combines TRBV5-1 with TRBJ1-2, with D tentatively TRBD1 (6 bases). CDR1 SGHRS and CDR2 YFSETQ come from the germline V gene. The CDR3 is 14 residues long. V dropped 4 bases and J dropped 7 bases, with 17 bases sitting between them. This chain's CDR3 is CASSQGTASCGYTF. The CDR3 coding sequence is TGCGCCAGCAGCCAGGGGACGGCCAGTTGTGGCTACACCTTC.

The chain recombines TRBV12-3 or TRBV12-4 with TRBJ2-1; weak D call: TRBD2 (5 bases). This CDR3 is built from 11 residues. Deletions cut 6 bases from V and 9 bases from J, with 9 bases between. The DNA of the CDR3 is TGTGCCAGCAGACTTGGAGGTGAGCAGTTCTTC. It is translated as CASRLGGEQFF.